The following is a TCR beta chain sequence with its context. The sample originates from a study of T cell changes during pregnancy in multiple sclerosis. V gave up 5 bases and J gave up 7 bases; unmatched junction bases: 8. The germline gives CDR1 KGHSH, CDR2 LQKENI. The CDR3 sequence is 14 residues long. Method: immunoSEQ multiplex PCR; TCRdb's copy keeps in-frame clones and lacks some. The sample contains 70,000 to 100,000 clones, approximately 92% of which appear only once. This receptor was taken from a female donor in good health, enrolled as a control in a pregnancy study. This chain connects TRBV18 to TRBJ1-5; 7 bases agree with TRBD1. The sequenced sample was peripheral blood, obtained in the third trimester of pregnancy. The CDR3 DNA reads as TGTGCCAGCTCAATTCAGGGGGTAGGACAGCCCCAGCATTTT. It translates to CASSIQGVGQPQHF. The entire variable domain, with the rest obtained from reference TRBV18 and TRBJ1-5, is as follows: NAGVMQNPRHLVRRRGQEARLRCSPMKGHSHVYWYRQLPEEGLKFMVYLQKENIIDESGMPKERFSAEFPKEGPSILRIQQVVRGDSAAYFCASSIQGVGQPQHFGDGTRLSIL.